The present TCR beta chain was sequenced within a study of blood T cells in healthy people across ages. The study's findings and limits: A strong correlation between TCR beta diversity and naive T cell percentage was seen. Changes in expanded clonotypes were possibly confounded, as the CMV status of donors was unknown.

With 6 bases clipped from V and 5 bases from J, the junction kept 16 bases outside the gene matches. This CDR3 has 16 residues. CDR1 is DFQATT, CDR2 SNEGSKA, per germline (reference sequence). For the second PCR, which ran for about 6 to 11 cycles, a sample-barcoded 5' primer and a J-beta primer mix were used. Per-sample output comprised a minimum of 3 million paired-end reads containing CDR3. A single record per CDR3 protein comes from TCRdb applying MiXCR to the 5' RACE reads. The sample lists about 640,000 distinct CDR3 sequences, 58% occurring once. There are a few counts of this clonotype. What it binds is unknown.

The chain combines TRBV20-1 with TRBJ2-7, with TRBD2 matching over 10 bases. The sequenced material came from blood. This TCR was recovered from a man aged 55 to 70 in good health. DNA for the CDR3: TGCAGTGCCCAGAACGTACAGCGGGGGGGCCCCAACGAGCAGTACTTC. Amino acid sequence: CSAQNVQRGGPNEQYF.